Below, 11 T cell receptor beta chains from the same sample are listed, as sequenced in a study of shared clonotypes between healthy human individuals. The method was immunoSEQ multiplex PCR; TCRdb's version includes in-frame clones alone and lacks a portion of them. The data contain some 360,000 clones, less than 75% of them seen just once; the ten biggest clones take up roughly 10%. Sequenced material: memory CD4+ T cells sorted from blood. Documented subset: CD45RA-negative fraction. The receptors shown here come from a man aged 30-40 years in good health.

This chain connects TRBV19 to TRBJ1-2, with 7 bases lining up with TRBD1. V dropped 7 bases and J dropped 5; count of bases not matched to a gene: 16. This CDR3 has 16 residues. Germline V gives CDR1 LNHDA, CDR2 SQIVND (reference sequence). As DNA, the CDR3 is TGTGCCAGTAAGGGACGCCGGGACAGCGTCGGGTATGGCTACACCTTC. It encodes CASKGRRDSVGYGYTF.

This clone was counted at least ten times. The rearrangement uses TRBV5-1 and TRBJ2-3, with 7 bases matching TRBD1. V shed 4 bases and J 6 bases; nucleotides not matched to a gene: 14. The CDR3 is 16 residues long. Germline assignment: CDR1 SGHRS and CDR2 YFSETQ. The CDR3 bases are TGCGCCAGCAGCAAAACAGGGGTAGGGGCCGCGGATACGCAGTATTTT. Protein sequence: CASSKTGVGAADTQYF.

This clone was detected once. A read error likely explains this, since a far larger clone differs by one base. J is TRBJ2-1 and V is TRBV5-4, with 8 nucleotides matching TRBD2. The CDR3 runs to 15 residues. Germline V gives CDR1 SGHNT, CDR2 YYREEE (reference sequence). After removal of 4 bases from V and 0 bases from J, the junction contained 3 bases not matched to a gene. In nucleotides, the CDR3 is TGTGCCAGCAGCCCAAGCGGGAGCTCCTACAATGAGCAGTTCTTC. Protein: CASSPSGSSYNEQFF.

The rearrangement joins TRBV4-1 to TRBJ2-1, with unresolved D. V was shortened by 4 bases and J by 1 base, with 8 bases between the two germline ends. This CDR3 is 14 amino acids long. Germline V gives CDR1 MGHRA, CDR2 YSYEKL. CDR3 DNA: TGCGCCAGCAGCCCCGATCCTTCCTACAATGAGCAGTTCTTC. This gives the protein CASSPDPSYNEQFF.

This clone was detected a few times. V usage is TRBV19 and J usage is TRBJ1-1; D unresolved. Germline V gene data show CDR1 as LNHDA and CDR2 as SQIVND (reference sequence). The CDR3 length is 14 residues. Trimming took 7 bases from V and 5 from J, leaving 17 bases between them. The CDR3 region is CASTEGGRKTEAFF. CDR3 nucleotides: TGTGCCAGTACCGAAGGAGGGAGGAAGACTGAAGCTTTCTTT.

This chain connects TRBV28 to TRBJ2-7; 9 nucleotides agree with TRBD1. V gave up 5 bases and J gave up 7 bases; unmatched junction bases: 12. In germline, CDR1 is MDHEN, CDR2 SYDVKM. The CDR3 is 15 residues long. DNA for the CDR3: TGTGCCAGCAGTGCGACAGGGGGATTGGATATGGAGCAGTACTTC. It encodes CASSATGGLDMEQYF.

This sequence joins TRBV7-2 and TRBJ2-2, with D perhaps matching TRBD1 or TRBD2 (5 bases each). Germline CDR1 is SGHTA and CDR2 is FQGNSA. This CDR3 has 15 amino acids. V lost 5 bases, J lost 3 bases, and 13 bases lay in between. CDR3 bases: TGTGCCAGCAGCCGGGACCGGGTCTACACCGGGGAGCTGTTTTTT. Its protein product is CASSRDRVYTGELFF.

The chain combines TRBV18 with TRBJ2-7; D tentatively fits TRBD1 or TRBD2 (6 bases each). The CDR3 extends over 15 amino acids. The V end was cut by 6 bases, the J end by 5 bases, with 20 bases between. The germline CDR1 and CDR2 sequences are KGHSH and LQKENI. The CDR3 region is CASSPTRGALNEQYF. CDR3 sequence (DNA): TGTGCCAGCTCCCCCACGAGGGGGGCCCTGAACGAGCAGTACTTC.

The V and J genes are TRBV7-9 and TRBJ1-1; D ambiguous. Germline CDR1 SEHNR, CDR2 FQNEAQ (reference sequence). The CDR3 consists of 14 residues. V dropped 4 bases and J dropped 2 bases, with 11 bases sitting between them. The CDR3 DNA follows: TGTGCCAGCAGCTACAGCAAGGTAAACACTGAAGCTTTCTTT. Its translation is CASSYSKVNTEAFF.

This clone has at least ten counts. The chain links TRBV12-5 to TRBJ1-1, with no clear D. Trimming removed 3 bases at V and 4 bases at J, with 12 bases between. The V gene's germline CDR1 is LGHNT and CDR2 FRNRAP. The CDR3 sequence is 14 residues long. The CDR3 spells CASGLDTVGTEAFF. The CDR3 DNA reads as TGTGCTAGTGGTTTAGACACCGTGGGCACTGAAGCTTTCTTT. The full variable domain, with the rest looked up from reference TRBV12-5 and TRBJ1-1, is DARVTQTPRHKVTEMGQEVTMRCQPILGHNTVFWYRQTMMQGLELLAYFRNRAPLDDSGMPKDRFSAEMPDATLATLKIQPSEPRDSAVYFCASGLDTVGTEAFFGQGTRLTVV.

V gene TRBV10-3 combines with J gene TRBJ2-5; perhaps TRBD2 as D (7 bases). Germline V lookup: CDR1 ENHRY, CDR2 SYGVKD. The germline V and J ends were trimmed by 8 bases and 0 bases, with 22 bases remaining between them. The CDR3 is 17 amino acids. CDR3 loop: CAIGGAGLAKDQETQYF. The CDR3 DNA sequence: TGTGCCATCGGGGGGGCGGGGTTGGCTAAAGACCAAGAGACCCAGTACTTC.